This TCR beta chain was profiled in a study of identical twins. The CDR3 is made up of 21 amino acids. Germline values: CDR1 KGHDR, CDR2 SFDVKD. V was clipped by 3 bases and J by 1 base; unmatched bases: 17. About this clonotype itself: Its target is not known.

Template switching created a universal primer site, and the cDNA included unique molecular identifiers. One entry per CDR3 protein results from TCRdb running MiXCR on the 5' RACE reads. The profile covers fewer than 650,000 distinct CDR3 sequences, with 9.6% appearing a single time and roughly 3% taken by the ten largest. Findings and caveats of the study: Twins showed weaker excess sharing in their beta out-of-frame sequences.

This sample was shared with a second study, whose subject was yellow fever vaccine responses in identical twins.

The sequenced sample consisted of PBMCs. This chain uses TRBV24-1 with TRBJ2-1, with 10 nucleotides matching TRBD2. The source is a woman younger than 30 in good health. The CDR3 protein is CATSDPSVAGGTSNSYNEQFF. The CDR3 DNA reads TGTGCCACCAGTGATCCCTCGGTAGCGGGGGGAACCTCTAATTCCTACAATGAGCAGTTCTTC.